These 30 T cell receptor beta chains came from one sample sequenced in a study of molecular identifiers for immune sequencing clone quantification. TCRdb independently ran MiXCR on the PCR reads; one entry per CDR3 protein. This sample has approximately 630,000 distinct CDR3 sequences, with 25% found just once. The specimen sequenced was naive CD8+ T cells from blood, with Jurkat cell RNA spiked in. Subset of the sample: FACS-sorted CD8+CD4-CCR7+CD45RA+ naive T cells. The origin of the receptors is a human donor in good health. Some libraries in this study had Jurkat cell RNA spiked in.

This clonotype was found many times. The chain uses TRBV20-1 and TRBJ1-5, with TRBD1 matching 11 bases. Trimming took 2 bases from V and 2 from J; bases not matched to a gene: 17. CDR1 and CDR2 (germline): DFQATT, SNEGSKA (reference sequence). This CDR3 is built from 20 residues. CDR3 DNA: TGCAGTGCTAGACCCAAGTCCGGGACAGGGGGGCCTGAGGGCAATCAGCCCCAGCATTTT. It specifies CSARPKSGTGGPEGNQPQHF.

This clonotype has a count of ten or more. V and J are TRBV20-1 and TRBJ2-7; weak D call: TRBD1 (5 bases). Germline-derived CDR1 and CDR2 are DFQATT and SNEGSKA (reference sequence). V was pared by 0 bases and J by 4 bases, with 16 bases between. CDR3 size: 15 residues. CDR3 region: CSARDHSGQGYEQYF. The CDR3 nucleotides read TGCAGTGCTAGAGATCACTCAGGGCAGGGTTACGAGCAGTACTTC.

In this sample, this clonotype turned up many times. The chain combines TRBV4-1 with TRBJ2-3; possibly TRBD2 for D (6 bases). Germline loops: CDR1 MGHRA, CDR2 YSYEKL. V dropped 0 bases and J dropped 5 bases, with 15 bases sitting between them. CDR3 size: 16 residues. The CDR3 bases are TGCGCCAGCAGCCAAGATTTGGCCGGGGGTGGAGATACGCAGTATTTT. Amino acids: CASSQDLAGGGDTQYF.

The rearrangement joins TRBV20-1 to TRBJ2-7; the D gene is possibly TRBD1 (5 bases). The germline gives CDR1 DFQATT, CDR2 SNEGSKA (reference sequence). Trimming took off 2 bases at V and 0 bases at J, with 14 bases between the two ends. There are 15 residues in the CDR3. CDR3 loop: CSARQGIRNSYEQYF. The DNA for the CDR3 is TGCAGTGCTAGACAGGGAATTCGAAACTCCTACGAGCAGTACTTC.

About this clonotype: With a far larger clone one base away, a read error is the likely cause. The CDR3 DNA follows: TGTGCCAGCTGCTTGGATAATTCACCCCTCCACTTT. Protein product: CASCLDNSPLHF. V gene TRBV5-3 combines with J gene TRBJ1-6; D is ambiguous. TRBV5-3 is an ORF for which the function is uncertain. This CDR3 is 12 amino acids long. V was cut by 8 bases and J by 5 bases, with 8 bases left in between.

This clonotype has ten or more counts. This chain joins TRBV25-1 and TRBJ2-7; TRBD2 matches 11 bases. The ends lost 7 bases at V and 0 bases at J; junction bases unmatched: 5. Germline V gene sequence: CDR1 MGHDK, CDR2 SYGVNS. The CDR3 contains 15 residues. For the CDR3, the DNA is TGTGCCAGCACTAGCGGGAGGCCTGACTCCTACGAGCAGTACTTC. It translates to CASTSGRPDSYEQYF.

The rearrangement uses TRBV4-3 and TRBJ1-2; possibly TRBD1 for D (6 bases). The CDR3 totals 15 residues. Trimming removed 3 bases at V and 8 bases at J, with 19 bases between. Germline values: CDR1 LGHNA, CDR2 YSLEER. CDR3 protein: CASSQGVTGLWGYTF. The CDR3 bases are TGCGCCAGCAGCCAGGGGGTTACAGGGTTATGGGGCTACACCTTC.

V is TRBV10-3 and J is TRBJ2-7; tentative D call: TRBD1 (6 bases). Germline values: CDR1 ENHRY, CDR2 SYGVKD. The CDR3 contains 14 residues. V lost 6 bases and J 3 bases, leaving 15 bases between the germline ends. CDR3 nucleotides: TGTGCCATCAGGTCCGGGGAACAGGGCTACGAGCAGTACTTC. Translation: CAIRSGEQGYEQYF.

This clonotype appeared many times. The CDR3 sequence: CAWSVNGGHGINTEAFF. DNA of the CDR3: TGTGCCTGGAGTGTAAACGGAGGACACGGGATAAACACTGAAGCTTTCTTT. This sequence joins TRBV30 and TRBJ1-1; tentative D call: TRBD1 (5 bases). Trimming removed 0 bases from V and 2 bases from J, with 19 bases in between. CDR1 and CDR2 (germline): GTSNPN, SVGIG (reference sequence). This CDR3 is built from 17 residues.

The rearrangement joins TRBV7-9 to TRBJ2-7, with D possibly being TRBD1 (6 bases). The V end was cut by 5 bases, the J end by 5 bases, with 19 bases between. The CDR3 runs to 15 residues. Germline V CDR1 and CDR2: SEHNR, FQNEAQ (reference sequence). The CDR3 spells CASSHTGSAPHEQYF. As DNA, the CDR3 is TGTGCCAGCAGCCATACAGGGTCGGCTCCCCACGAGCAGTACTTC.

This clonotype appeared a few times. The CDR3 DNA reads TGTGCCAGTAGTATATCGGGCCTTGACTACGAGCAGTACTTC. It codes for CASSISGLDYEQYF. The V gene is TRBV19, the J gene TRBJ2-7; D not resolved. The CDR3 sequence is 14 residues long. Trimming removed 2 bases from V and 3 bases from J, with 11 bases in between. Germline CDR1 and CDR2: LNHDA and SQIVND (reference sequence).

Regarding this clonotype: With a much larger clone just one base away, this may be a read error. The chain has TRBV12-3 or TRBV12-4 and TRBJ2-3, with D unresolved. The CDR3 spans 14 residues. CDR3 sequence reads: CAGSPGRSTDTQYF. The DNA for the CDR3 is TGTGCCGGCAGTCCTGGGCGAAGCACAGATACGCAGTATTTT.

This clonotype appeared a single time. A much larger clone differs by one base, so this may be a read error. The rearrangement links TRBV5-6 to TRBJ1-4, with 10 bases fitting TRBD1. The CDR3 totals 18 residues. CDR1 SGHDT and CDR2 YYEEEE come from the germline V gene. The CDR3 spells CARSLLGDRGAPNEKLFF. The CDR3, as DNA: TGTGCCCGCAGCCTTCTTGGGGACAGGGGAGCCCCTAATGAAAAACTGTTTTTT.

In regard to this clonotype: The germline gene is not matched at one end of the junction; a read error may be the cause. The rearrangement uses TRBV19 and TRBJ2-7, with TRBD2 as a possible D gene (6 bases). Germline assignment: CDR1 LNHDA and CDR2 SQIVND (reference sequence). The length of the CDR3 is 14 residues. The DNA for the CDR3 is TGTGCCAGTAGTGCCCTGGGGGACTCCTACGAGCGGTACTTC. Residues: CASSALGDSYERYF.

This clonotype was found once. A much larger clone is a single base away; this may be a read error. The chain combines TRBV11-2 with TRBJ2-7; D is undetermined. The CDR3 length is 11 residues. V shed 5 bases and J shed 6 bases, with 8 bases lying between them. CDR1 and CDR2 from the germline V gene are SGHAT and FQNNGV. CDR3 in amino acids: CASSPRPEQYF. The CDR3 bases are TGTGCCAGCAGCCCCCGCCCCGAGCAGTACTTC.

There are many counts of this clonotype. The chain is built from TRBV6-1 and TRBJ2-7; D ambiguous. With 1 base removed from V and 2 bases from J, the gap between germline ends came to 9 bases. This CDR3 is built from 14 residues. Germline assignment: CDR1 MNHNS and CDR2 SASEGT. CDR3 amino acids: CASSEVRETYEQYF. CDR3 sequence (DNA): TGTGCCAGCAGTGAAGTGAGAGAAACCTACGAGCAGTACTTC.

About this clonotype itself: Sequence at one end of the junction differs from germline and may be a read error. This chain links TRBV13 with TRBJ2-2, with D perhaps matching TRBD2 (6 bases). Looked up from germline, CDR1 is PRHDT and CDR2 is FYEKMQ (reference sequence). This CDR3 is 18 amino acids long. CDR3 residues: CASKNGTFNYVNTGGLFF. For the CDR3, the DNA is TGTGCCAGCAAAAATGGGACCTTTAACTACGTGAACACCGGGGGGCTGTTTTTT.

This clonotype turned up a few times. The chain employs TRBV30 and TRBJ1-1; 10 nucleotides line up with TRBD1. The CDR3 loop spans 16 amino acids. Trimming removed 8 bases from V and 4 bases from J; junction bases left unmatched: 16. In germline, CDR1 is GTSNPN, CDR2 SVGIG (reference sequence). Here the CDR3 reads CAGQDRGRLYCTEAFF. The CDR3 region has the DNA TGTGCCGGCCAAGACAGGGGGCGGTTATATTGCACTGAAGCTTTCTTT.

This chain joins TRBV28 and TRBJ1-1; D uncertain. CDR1 and CDR2 (germline): MDHEN, SYDVKM. The V and J ends lost 2 bases and 4 bases respectively, with 14 bases between them. The CDR3 contains 15 residues. CDR3 bases: TGTGCCAGCAGTTTAATAGGCACGGAGAGCACTGAAGCTTTCTTT. Its translation: CASSLIGTESTEAFF.

Of note for this clonotype: The final CDR3 position lacks the conserved phenylalanine or tryptophan, pointing to a likely read error. This chain links TRBV4-3 with TRBJ1-1; D remains ambiguous. Germline V gene lookup returns CDR1 LGHNA and CDR2 YSLEER. The CDR3 covers 16 residues. Trimming removed 5 bases at V and 0 bases at J, with 16 bases between. Here the CDR3 DNA reads TGCGCCAGCAGCGAAACAAGGGCACCCATGAACACTGAAGCTTTCCTT. This sequence encodes CASSETRAPMNTEAFL.

Turning to this clonotype: A much bigger clone sits one base away, suggesting this may be a read error. CDR3 sequence: CASSHVAGAGQRNYGYTF. In DNA form, the CDR3 reads TGCGCCAGCAGCCACGTAGCGGGAGCCGGACAGAGGAACTATGGCTACACCTTC. This sequence joins TRBV4-1 and TRBJ1-2, with a weak D call TRBD1 (6 bases). Germline V gene data show CDR1 as MGHRA and CDR2 as YSYEKL. The V end lost 3 bases, the J end lost 2 bases, and 22 bases lay between the germline ends. This CDR3 region has 18 residues.

This clonotype was counted between two and nine times. The rearrangement links TRBV18 to TRBJ1-4; D may be TRBD1 (5 bases). From germline, CDR1 is KGHSH and CDR2 LQKENI. V was pared by 4 bases and J by 8 bases, with 11 bases between. The length of the CDR3 is 13 residues. The CDR3 region has the DNA TGTGCCAGCTCACGGTGGGACGTCGAAAAACTGTTTTTT. Translation gives CASSRWDVEKLFF.

This clonotype has at least ten counts. The CDR3 reads CSARPADGNSNQPQHF. For the CDR3, the DNA is TGCAGTGCTAGACCGGCCGACGGAAATAGCAATCAGCCCCAGCATTTT. The chain has TRBV20-1 and TRBJ1-5; D gene unclear. V lost 2 bases and J lost 0, with 14 bases in between. The CDR3 is 16 residues long. The germline CDR1 and CDR2 sequences are DFQATT and SNEGSKA (reference sequence).

In regard to this clonotype: Its ends do not fully match the called genes, so a read error is possible. V and J are TRBV24-1 and TRBJ2-1; D is undetermined. CDR1 is KGHDR and CDR2 is SFDVKD in the germline V gene. The CDR3 runs to 13 residues. The DNA for the CDR3 is TGTGCCACCAGTGATAGAAACAACAATGAGAAGTTCTTC. Translated, it gives CATSDRNNNEKFF.

The V call is TRBV6-5, the J call TRBJ2-7; no firm D call. Trimming took 6 bases from V and 5 from J, leaving 11 bases between them. The CDR3 runs 12 residues. In germline, CDR1 is MNHEY, CDR2 SVGAGI. CDR3 in amino acids: CASSSMENEQYF. The CDR3 DNA reads TGTGCCAGCAGCAGTATGGAAAACGAGCAGTACTTC.

The sample holds many counts of this clonotype. This chain links TRBV6-5 with TRBJ2-7; D is undetermined. Germline values: CDR1 MNHEY, CDR2 SVGAGI. Trimming took off 5 bases at V and 5 bases at J, with 13 bases between the two ends. CDR3 length: 13 residues. The CDR3 coding sequence is TGTGCCAGCAGTAAGAACCAGGTCGACGAGCAGTACTTC. Translation: CASSKNQVDEQYF.

This clonotype was observed at least ten times. This chain uses TRBV4-3 with TRBJ1-2; tentative D call: TRBD1 (6 bases). Trimming removed 3 bases from V and 4 bases from J, with 12 bases in between. CDR3 size: 14 residues. Germline CDR1 reads LGHNA; CDR2 reads YSLEER. CDR3 nucleotide sequence: TGCGCCAGCAGCCAGGACGAGACAGGCTATGGCTACACCTTC. The encoded protein is CASSQDETGYGYTF.

The CDR3 DNA reads as TGTGCCAGCAGTTTGGACAGGGGAGGGACCGGGGAGCTGTTTTTT. This gives the protein CASSLDRGGTGELFF. V is TRBV12-3 or TRBV12-4 and J is TRBJ2-2; 9 bases are a match to TRBD1. The CDR3 runs to 15 residues. The junction had 4 bases not matched to a gene; V was cut back by 3 bases and J by 5 bases.

Many counts were recorded for this clonotype. The chain couples TRBV7-9 to TRBJ2-5; D not resolved. Germline V lookup: CDR1 SEHNR, CDR2 FQNEAQ (reference sequence). V was clipped by 1 base and J by 10 bases, with 13 bases between them. CDR3 length: 13 residues. The CDR3 DNA sequence: TGTGCCAGCAGCTTAGGGAACCAGGCGATCCAGTACTTC. As protein: CASSLGNQAIQYF.

In its sample, this clonotype was seen once. A read error may be the cause here, since a much bigger clone is one base away. This chain uses TRBV7-2 with TRBJ2-5; possibly TRBD2 for D (6 bases). CDR3 length: 15 amino acids. Germline V gives CDR1 SGHTA, CDR2 FQGNSA. Between the trimmed V and J ends, which lost 5 bases and 2 bases, there was a span of 15 bases. The CDR3 DNA follows: TGTGCCAGCAGCCCGACTGGCGGGATACAAGAGACCCAGTACTTC. This gives the protein CASSPTGGIQETQYF.